This T cell receptor (beta chain) appears in the sequencing data of a study of OX40 agonist ivuxolimab in advanced cancers. At the level of the study: Every 2 weeks, ivuxolimab was infused into the patients intravenously at between 0.01 and 10 mg/kg.

CDR3 size: 15 residues. Per the germline V gene, CDR1 is MNHEY and CDR2 is SMNVEV (reference sequence). V was shortened by 5 bases and J by 1 base, with 13 bases between the two germline ends. Some clones are missing from TCRdb's copy, which holds only in-frame ones; the method was immunoSEQ multiplex PCR. The sample contains tens of thousands of clones, approximately 91% of which appear only once. This sequence joins TRBV27 and TRBJ2-3; tentatively, D is TRBD2 (7 bases). This sequence was found in an adult with an advanced solid tumor such as melanoma, head and neck, liver or kidney cancer. The sequenced sample was CD4+ or CD8+ T cells sorted from blood, obtained in a trial of the OX40 agonist ivuxolimab. The CDR3 loop is CASSIGGRGTDTQYF. DNA of the CDR3: TGTGCCAGCAGTATCGGGGGGCGTGGCACAGATACGCAGTATTTT.